These 20 T cell receptor beta chains were sequenced from one sample in a study of T cell changes during pregnancy in multiple sclerosis. Measured with immunoSEQ multiplex PCR; TCRdb has only the in-frame clones, and not every one. The table shows roughly 120,000 clones, with 80% to 95% occurring only once. The specimen was peripheral blood, collected in the third trimester of pregnancy. The receptors were sampled from a female donor with multiple sclerosis, enrolled in a pregnancy study.

The chain employs TRBV4-1 and TRBJ2-5; D possibly corresponds to TRBD2 (5 bases). This CDR3 has 19 amino acids. CDR1 is MGHRA, CDR2 YSYEKL, per germline. Trimming took 5 bases from V and 4 from J, leaving 29 bases between them. The CDR3, as DNA: TGCGCCAGCAGCTCACAAGAGTCGGGGTCCCTAGGGTTGCGAGAGACCCAGTACTTC. Translating it yields CASSSQESGSLGLRETQYF.

V and J are TRBV27 and TRBJ2-1, with TRBD1 as a possible D gene (6 bases). CDR3 length: 14 residues. The V end lost 8 bases, the J end lost 1 base, and 12 bases lay between the germline ends. The germline CDR1 and CDR2 sequences are MNHEY and SMNVEV (reference sequence). The CDR3 nucleotides are TGTGCCAGCCGAGTCGGACAGTCCTACAATGAGCAGTTCTTC. The encoded protein is CASRVGQSYNEQFF.

The chain combines TRBV7-9 with TRBJ2-7; TRBD2 is a possible D gene (6 bases). Trimming took 0 bases from V and 7 from J, leaving 7 bases between them. The CDR3 spans 12 residues. Germline CDR1 SEHNR, CDR2 FQNEAQ (reference sequence). CDR3 residues: CASSLAGREQYF. The CDR3 DNA is TGTGCCAGCAGCTTAGCCGGGAGAGAGCAGTACTTC.

This rearrangement joins TRBV20-1 to TRBJ1-4; 7 bases are a match to TRBD1. V lost 5 bases and J lost 14; bases outside the gene matches: 8. CDR1 is DFQATT, CDR2 SNEGSKA, per germline (reference sequence). This CDR3 comprises 11 residues. CDR3 nucleotides: TGCAGTGCTTTTTACAGGGGAAGGCTGTTTTTT. The encoded protein is CSAFYRGRLFF.

The table lists this clone with a count of one. The CDR3 region has the DNA TGTGCCAGCAGCTATTTTAGGGGGTCCTATAATTCACCCCTCCACTTT. Amino acid sequence: CASSYFRGSYNSPLHF. The chain uses TRBV7-9 and TRBJ1-6, with D possibly being TRBD1 (6 bases). This CDR3 has 16 amino acids. With 4 bases removed from V and 1 base from J, the gap between germline ends came to 11 bases. The germline gives CDR1 SEHNR, CDR2 FQNEAQ (reference sequence).

The chain carries TRBV7-9 and TRBJ2-3; D may be TRBD1 (6 bases). This CDR3 region has 13 residues. Trimming shortened V by 5 bases and J by 8 bases, and 14 bases separated the two germline ends. The germline gives CDR1 SEHNR, CDR2 FQNEAQ (reference sequence). The CDR3 DNA is TGTGCCAGCAGCGACATCGTAGGGGGTACGCAGTATTTT. This gives the protein CASSDIVGGTQYF.

The J gene is TRBJ1-2, the V gene TRBV5-5, with TRBD1 matching 11 bases. Germline CDR1 reads SGHKS; CDR2 reads YYEKEE (reference sequence). CDR3 length equals 15 residues. With 4 bases clipped from V and 5 bases from J, the junction kept 7 bases outside the gene matches. CDR3 DNA sequence: TGTGCCAGCAGCAGGGGACAGGGGGTAAATTATGGCTACACCTTC. It codes for CASSRGQGVNYGYTF. The whole variable domain, remainder taken from reference TRBV5-5 and TRBJ1-2, is DAGVTQSPTHLIKTRGQQVTLRCSPISGHKSVSWYQQVLGQGPQFIFQYYEKEERGRGNFPDRFSARQFPNYSSELNVNALLLGDSALYLCASSRGQGVNYGYTFGSGTRLTVV.

V and J are TRBV9 and TRBJ2-7; D unclear. The CDR3 covers 10 residues. V was clipped by 7 bases and J by 4 bases, with 6 bases between them. Germline assignment: CDR1 SGDLS and CDR2 YYNGEE. CDR3 region: CASCRYEQYF. Written as DNA, the CDR3 is TGTGCCAGCTGTCGTTACGAGCAGTACTTC.

DNA of the CDR3: TGTGCCAGCTCAACGGCGGCGGCTGGAAACACCATATATTTT. It is translated as CASSTAAAGNTIYF. J is TRBJ1-3 and V is TRBV18; D is uncertain. The CDR3 consists of 14 residues. V lost 5 bases, J lost 2 bases, and 10 bases lay in between. Per the germline V gene, CDR1 is KGHSH and CDR2 is LQKENI. Complete variable domain (other parts from reference TRBV18 and TRBJ1-3): NAGVMQNPRHLVRRRGQEARLRCSPMKGHSHVYWYRQLPEEGLKFMVYLQKENIIDESGMPKERFSAEFPKEGPSILRIQQVVRGDSAAYFCASSTAAAGNTIYFGEGSWLTVV.

The chain recombines TRBV7-3 with TRBJ1-2, with D tentatively TRBD1 (5 bases). The CDR3 covers 15 residues. Trimming pared 2 bases from V and 2 bases from J, leaving 12 bases between. Germline CDR1 SGHTA, CDR2 FQGTGA. This CDR3 is CASSLEPGLNYGYTF. DNA of the CDR3: TGTGCCAGCAGCTTAGAGCCAGGGCTAAACTATGGCTACACCTTC.

The gene calls are TRBV2 and TRBJ2-1; D is unclear. Trimming shortened V by 4 bases and J by 9 bases, and 10 bases separated the two germline ends. The CDR3 length is 12 residues. Germline V gene lookup returns CDR1 SNHLY and CDR2 FYNNEI. The CDR3 DNA sequence: TGTGCCAGCAGTGCAGATTTCCCTGAGCAGTTCTTC. It is translated as CASSADFPEQFF.

This sequence joins TRBV18 and TRBJ1-2; weak D call: TRBD1 (5 bases). Trimming pared 6 bases from V and 0 bases from J, leaving 14 bases between. CDR1 and CDR2 (germline): KGHSH, LQKENI. The CDR3 runs 15 residues. The CDR3 DNA is TGTGCCAGCTCTCCTTCGACAGCCACTAACTATGGCTACACCTTC. This gives the protein CASSPSTATNYGYTF.

The chain recombines TRBV5-6 with TRBJ1-5; TRBD1 aligns across 7 bases. With V trimmed by 6 bases and J by 4 bases, 13 bases remained unmatched. The CDR3 runs to 16 residues. CDR1 SGHDT and CDR2 YYEEEE come from the germline V gene. As DNA, the CDR3 is TGTGCCAGCACTCTGCTCGGGGACAGTCGTAATCAGCCCCAGCATTTT. Translated, it gives CASTLLGDSRNQPQHF.

This chain uses TRBV4-1 with TRBJ2-1, with D perhaps TRBD2 (7 bases). The CDR3 has 16 amino acids. V lost 4 bases, J lost 6 bases, and 19 bases lay in between. Germline CDR1 is MGHRA and CDR2 is YSYEKL. The CDR3, as DNA: TGCGCCAGCAGCCTGATTTTGCGGGGGCCATCCAATGAGCAGTTCTTC. Residues: CASSLILRGPSNEQFF.

This chain connects TRBV5-1 to TRBJ1-2; D is perhaps TRBD1 (5 bases). CDR3 length: 14 amino acids. Germline CDR1 and CDR2: SGHRS and YFSETQ. Between the trimmed V and J ends, which lost 4 bases and 8 bases, there was a span of 18 bases. The CDR3 protein is CASSPNLDIPGYTF. CDR3 bases: TGCGCCAGCAGCCCCAACTTGGACATCCCGGGCTACACCTTC.

The rearrangement joins TRBV7-2 to TRBJ1-1; no reliable D call. This CDR3 is 16 amino acids long. V gave up 5 bases and J gave up 1 base, with 17 bases separating them. Germline CDR1 is SGHTA and CDR2 is FQGNSA. CDR3 region: CASSLILIQENTEAFF. The CDR3 DNA reads as TGTGCCAGCAGCCTGATATTAATTCAGGAGAACACTGAAGCTTTCTTT.

The rearrangement uses TRBV5-5 and TRBJ2-2; no firm D call. V lost 4 bases to trimming and J lost 6 bases, with 7 bases between them. Germline V gene lookup returns CDR1 SGHKS and CDR2 YYEKEE (reference sequence). The CDR3 has 12 amino acids. The DNA for the CDR3 is TGTGCCAGCAGCCCCCGGTCCGGGGAGCTGTTTTTT. It is translated as CASSPRSGELFF.

The chain is built from TRBV2 and TRBJ2-3; D is perhaps TRBD1 (5 bases). V was shortened by 6 bases and J by 4 bases, with 14 bases between the two germline ends. The CDR3 covers 14 residues. Germline V lookup: CDR1 SNHLY, CDR2 FYNNEI. In nucleotides, the CDR3 is TGTGCCAGCAGCTCAGGGCAGGGCCCAGATACGCAGTATTTT. As protein: CASSSGQGPDTQYF. Full variable domain (outside the CDR3, taken from reference TRBV2 and TRBJ2-3): EPEVTQTPSHQVTQMGQEVILRCVPISNHLYFYWYRQILGQKVEFLVSFYNNEISEKSEIFDDQFSVERPDGSNFTLKIRSTKLEDSAMYFCASSSGQGPDTQYFGPGTRLTVL.

This clone was counted once. This sequence joins TRBV7-3 and TRBJ1-1, with D unresolved. Germline V CDR1 and CDR2: SGHTA, FQGTGA. The CDR3 spans 13 residues. The V gene lost 5 bases and the J gene lost 2 bases, with 9 bases spanning the gap. CDR3 sequence reads: CASSQARNTEAFF. The CDR3 nucleotides are TGTGCCAGCAGCCAGGCCAGAAACACTGAAGCTTTCTTT. Drawing the rest from reference TRBV7-3 and TRBJ1-1, the complete variable domain is GAGVSQTPSNKVTEKGKYVELRCDPISGHTALYWYRQSLGQGPEFLIYFQGTGAADDSGLPNDRFFAVRPEGSVSTLKIQRTERGDSAVYLCASSQARNTEAFFGQGTRLTVV.

The CDR3, as DNA: TGTGCCAGCAGGGGGCCAGGGGTGGATCAGCCCCAGCATTTT. This gives the protein CASRGPGVDQPQHF. V and J are TRBV7-8 and TRBJ1-5; D might be TRBD1 (6 bases). This CDR3 comprises 14 residues. Trimming took 6 bases from V and 5 from J, leaving 14 bases between them. Germline assignment: CDR1 SGHVS and CDR2 FQNEAQ.